The entry below describes one T cell receptor (beta chain). The antigen is not known. The CDR3 consists of 14 residues. V was clipped by 4 bases and J by 2 bases, with 13 bases between them. The germline CDR1 and CDR2 sequences are SGHRS and YFSETQ. Generated by immunoSEQ multiplex PCR, the TCRdb table keeps only in-frame clones and is missing some. The repertoire holds some 96,000 clones, 88% seen once, with about 1.8% in the top ten. The sample originates from a study of T cell responses to AZD1222 COVID-19 vaccine. Study findings and constraints: Seropositivity was recorded at baseline in only a handful of AZD1222 recipients. Only after the peak T cell response were repertoires sampled. Mostly white British, mostly female donors; authors suggested clonal diversity may be underestimated.

This clonotype was obtained from an adult in good health. The sequencing used peripheral blood, collected on day 0 of AZD1222 vaccination. This chain joins TRBV5-1 and TRBJ2-7; D gene unclear. The CDR3 DNA follows: TGCGCCAGCAGCATGATGGAGCCGACCTACGAGCAGTACTTC. Its protein is CASSMMEPTYEQYF.